Below, 14 T cell receptor beta chains from the same sample are listed, as sequenced in a study of blood T cell repertoires in COVID-19 (TCRdb year 2020). The method was the immunoSEQ multiplex PCR assay. TCRdb holds this immuneACCESS table with in-frame rearrangements only. Some clones are missing; in checked studies, unresolved V genes explain under half, and the rest has no known cause. The sample includes about 300,000 clones, with more than 80% observed a single time. Roughly 7% of the sample comes from the top ten. Sequences were obtained from peripheral blood. Every receptor here comes from a woman aged 25-40 years with COVID-19, enrolled during active disease.

V gene TRBV19 combines with J gene TRBJ1-2, with D possibly TRBD1 on 5 matching bases. This CDR3 spans 13 amino acids. V dropped 7 bases and J dropped 4 bases, with 13 bases sitting between them. The V gene's germline CDR1 is LNHDA and CDR2 SQIVND (reference sequence). The CDR3 nucleotides are TGTGCCAGTAAGCTAGACAGTAGCTATGGCTACACCTTC. Protein: CASKLDSSYGYTF.

This clone was seen once. J is TRBJ1-1 and V is TRBV4-1, with 8 bases identical to TRBD1. V gave up 7 bases and J gave up 4 bases; unmatched junction bases: 8. The germline CDR1 and CDR2 sequences are MGHRA and YSYEKL. CDR3 size: 14 residues. CDR3 nucleotide sequence: TGCGCCAGCAAATTTGGGACAGGTGGCACTGAAGCTTTCTTT. Its protein is CASKFGTGGTEAFF.

The chain links TRBV5-6 to TRBJ2-3, with TRBD2 identical over 7 bases. The CDR3 extends over 15 amino acids. V trimming: 6 bases; J trimming: 0 bases; junction bases outside the gene matches: 7. Germline lookup yields CDR1 SGHDT and CDR2 YYEEEE. The chain's CDR3 is CASMGLAASTDTQYF. The CDR3 DNA follows: TGTGCCAGCATGGGCCTAGCGGCTAGCACAGATACGCAGTATTTT.

The J gene is TRBJ1-2, the V gene TRBV7-8; possibly TRBD1 for D (6 bases). Germline lookup yields CDR1 SGHVS and CDR2 FQNEAQ. Trimming cost V 4 bases and J 8 bases, with 14 bases left between them. This CDR3 is built from 13 residues. The CDR3 DNA sequence: TGTGCCAGCAGCTGGGAGGGGGGCTGGGGCTACACCTTC. This sequence encodes CASSWEGGWGYTF.

The rearrangement uses TRBV28 and TRBJ1-5; TRBD1 matches 8 bases. The germline V gene encodes CDR1 MDHEN and CDR2 SYDVKM. This CDR3 is built from 14 residues. V dropped 5 bases and J dropped 5; count of bases not matched to a gene: 5. The CDR3 nucleotides read TGTGCCAGCAGTGGAGGACAGGGATATCAGCCCCAGCATTTT. It is translated as CASSGGQGYQPQHF.

V usage is TRBV19 and J usage is TRBJ2-4, with D perhaps matching TRBD2 (6 bases). This CDR3 is built from 14 residues. V lost 5 bases, J lost 3 bases, and 11 bases lay in between. CDR1 and CDR2 (germline): LNHDA, SQIVND (reference sequence). CDR3 loop: CASSPRDFKNIQYF. Here the CDR3 DNA reads TGTGCCAGTAGTCCCCGGGACTTCAAAAACATTCAGTACTTC.

The genes are TRBV5-1 and TRBJ1-4; D ambiguous. The CDR3 consists of 13 residues. Trimming shortened V by 3 bases and J by 7 bases, and 10 bases separated the two germline ends. Germline V gives CDR1 SGHRS, CDR2 YFSETQ. CDR3 sequence: CASSSQAGEKLFF. In nucleotides, the CDR3 is TGCGCCAGCAGCTCCCAGGCGGGTGAAAAACTGTTTTTT.

This chain links TRBV10-1 with TRBJ1-5, with D hard to call. The germline V and J ends were trimmed by 4 bases and 2 bases, with 3 bases remaining between them. CDR1 WNHNN and CDR2 SYGVQD come from the germline V gene (reference sequence). CDR3 length: 12 residues. This CDR3 is CASSAGNQPQHF. The CDR3 bases are TGCGCCAGCAGTGCCGGCAATCAGCCCCAGCATTTT.

The chain joins TRBV5-5 to TRBJ2-5, with 13 bases identical to TRBD2. V trimming: 4 bases; J trimming: 5 bases; junction bases outside the gene matches: 8. This CDR3 is built from 16 residues. Germline V gene lookup returns CDR1 SGHKS and CDR2 YYEKEE (reference sequence). The CDR3 spells CASSQTSGRAQETQYF. CDR3 bases: TGTGCCAGCAGCCAAACTAGCGGGAGGGCCCAGGAGACCCAGTACTTC.

The V gene is TRBV29-1, the J gene TRBJ2-3; 12 bases map to TRBD2. The CDR3 extends over 16 amino acids. The V and J ends lost 4 bases and 4 bases, in that order; junction bases with no gene match: 9. CDR1 is SQVTM, CDR2 ANQGSEA, per germline. CDR3 protein: CSVVASGRASSDTQYF. CDR3 bases: TGCAGCGTTGTGGCTAGCGGGAGGGCCTCGTCAGATACGCAGTATTTT.

The chain carries TRBV5-1 and TRBJ2-7, with TRBD2 matching over 8 bases. CDR3 length: 17 amino acids. Germline CDR1 is SGHRS and CDR2 is YFSETQ. V dropped 0 bases and J dropped 0; count of bases not matched to a gene: 8. The CDR3 spells CASSLALAGDFSYEQYF. The DNA for the CDR3 is TGCGCCAGCAGCTTGGCCCTAGCGGGTGACTTCTCCTACGAGCAGTACTTC. Variable domain in full (rest from reference TRBV5-1 and TRBJ2-7): KAGVTQTPRYLIKTRGQQVTLSCSPISGHRSVSWYQQTPGQGLQFLFEYFSETQRNKGNFPGRFSGRQFSNSRSEMNVSTLELGDSALYLCASSLALAGDFSYEQYFGPGTRLTVT.

The J gene is TRBJ1-1, the V gene TRBV2; D is unresolved. V was clipped by 5 bases and J by 0 bases, with 7 bases between them. Germline values: CDR1 SNHLY, CDR2 FYNNEI. The CDR3 runs 13 residues. As DNA, the CDR3 is TGTGCCAGCAGTCGCGGGTTGAACACTGAAGCTTTCTTT. Amino acids: CASSRGLNTEAFF.

This CDR3 reads CASSPQGAAEAFF. Written as DNA, the CDR3 is TGTGCCAGCTCACCCCAGGGGGCGGCTGAAGCTTTCTTT. This chain links TRBV18 with TRBJ1-1, with 8 bases identical to TRBD1. The CDR3 is made up of 13 amino acids. Germline V gene lookup returns CDR1 KGHSH and CDR2 LQKENI. The junction had 3 bases not matched to a gene; V was cut back by 3 bases and J by 6 bases.

V and J are TRBV4-1 and TRBJ2-1; 10 nucleotides line up with TRBD2. This CDR3 contains 16 residues. Germline V lookup: CDR1 MGHRA, CDR2 YSYEKL. The ends lost 0 bases at V and 4 bases at J; junction bases unmatched: 3. The CDR3 region has the DNA TGCGCCAGCAGCCAAGACGGACTAGCGGATTACAATGAGCAGTTCTTC. It translates to CASSQDGLADYNEQFF.